The 15 T cell receptor beta chains given below trace back to one sample, sequenced in a study of cytotoxic CD8 clonotypes in ibrutinib-treated CLL. Assay: immunoSEQ multiplex PCR; the TCRdb copy retains only in-frame clones and omits some. The sample records 150,000 to 200,000 clones, approximately 90% being singletons. This sample comprised PBMCs, obtained at disease progression, from a patient treated with ibrutinib. Every receptor here comes from a human donor with chronic lymphocytic leukemia.

This chain links TRBV18 with TRBJ1-1; D gene unclear. The germline V and J ends were trimmed by 4 bases and 0 bases, with 12 bases remaining between them. Germline V gene lookup returns CDR1 KGHSH and CDR2 LQKENI. The CDR3 totals 15 residues. CDR3 protein: CASSLQSGMNTEAFF. CDR3 nucleotides: TGTGCCAGCTCACTACAGTCCGGTATGAACACTGAAGCTTTCTTT.

The V call is TRBV30, the J call TRBJ2-3, with D possibly TRBD1 on 5 matching bases. The CDR3 runs 13 residues. Germline V CDR1 and CDR2: GTSNPN, SVGIG (reference sequence). The V gene lost 2 bases and the J gene lost 2 bases, with 8 bases spanning the gap. The CDR3 reads CAWSSGNTDTQYF. The CDR3 nucleotides are TGTGCCTGGAGTTCAGGGAACACAGATACGCAGTATTTT.

This clone was recorded only once. The chain has TRBV19 and TRBJ1-1; the D gene is possibly TRBD1 (6 bases). This CDR3 region has 15 residues. Trimming took off 3 bases at V and 6 bases at J, with 17 bases between the two ends. Per germline, CDR1 LNHDA and CDR2 SQIVND (reference sequence). CDR3: CASSIKTTGIAEAFF. The CDR3 DNA follows: TGTGCCAGTAGTATCAAAACTACAGGGATCGCTGAAGCTTTCTTT.

About this clone itself: Other DNA sequences of this sample code for an identical CDR3. V usage is TRBV29-1 and J usage is TRBJ2-7; no definite D call. The CDR3 loop spans 13 amino acids. The germline V gene encodes CDR1 SQVTM and CDR2 ANQGSEA. V shed 4 bases and J shed 0 bases, with 10 bases lying between them. CDR3 protein: CSVGGVGSYEQYF. Here the CDR3 DNA reads TGCAGCGTTGGTGGGGTCGGCTCCTACGAGCAGTACTTC.

A single count supports this clone. V usage is TRBV9 and J usage is TRBJ2-3; 10 bases align to TRBD1. The CDR3 is 19 amino acids. Looked up from germline, CDR1 is SGDLS and CDR2 is YYNGEE. Trimming at V came to 3 bases and at J to 0 bases, leaving 13 bases not matched to a gene. CDR3 protein: CASSATGTGVFLSTDTQYF. The CDR3 nucleotides are TGTGCCAGCAGCGCGACCGGGACAGGGGTTTTTCTTAGCACAGATACGCAGTATTTT. Using reference TRBV9 and TRBJ2-3 for the parts outside the CDR3, the full variable domain is DSGVTQTPKHLITATGQRVTLRCSPRSGDLSVYWYQQSLDQGLQFLIQYYNGEERAKGNILERFSAQQFPDLHSELNLSSLELGDSALYFCASSATGTGVFLSTDTQYFGPGTRLTVL.

The V and J genes are TRBV7-7 and TRBJ2-1; D is uncertain. Germline CDR1 is SSHAT and CDR2 is FNYEAQ (reference sequence). Trimming left V 2 bases short and J 7 bases short, with 15 bases between. The CDR3 length is 15 residues. CDR3 sequence reads: CASSLSPGEGNEQFF. The CDR3 DNA sequence: TGTGCCAGCAGCTTATCCCCCGGAGAAGGAAATGAGCAGTTCTTC.

The chain joins TRBV5-8 to TRBJ2-7; the match to TRBD1 covers 9 bases. The CDR3 spans 14 residues. Germline loops: CDR1 SGHTS, CDR2 YDEGEE. V shed 5 bases, J shed 3 bases, and the junction held 6 bases outside the gene matches. CDR3 bases: TGTGCCAGCAGTTCATGGACAGGGGTCTACGAGCAGTACTTC. This sequence encodes CASSSWTGVYEQYF.

Details on this clone: A junction end diverges from the germline sequence, so it may reflect a read error. This chain links TRBV4-2 with TRBJ2-5, with TRBD2 matching 9 bases. This CDR3 comprises 19 residues. Germline assignment: CDR1 LGHNA and CDR2 YNFKEQ. The CDR3 reads CASSQDRGGLAGFQGTQYF. The CDR3 DNA sequence: TGTGCCAGCAGCCAAGATCGTGGGGGGCTAGCGGGATTTCAAGGGACCCAGTACTTC.

The chain couples TRBV6-5 to TRBJ2-1; 8 bases map to TRBD2. Trimming took 2 bases from V and 7 from J; bases not matched to a gene: 7. The germline V gene has CDR1 MNHEY and CDR2 SVGAGI. CDR3 size: 15 residues. The CDR3 nucleotides read TGTGCCAGCAGTTACGGGACGGGAGGGTTAAATGAGCAGTTCTTC. Its protein is CASSYGTGGLNEQFF.

V gene TRBV9 combines with J gene TRBJ1-1; the D is unclear. Germline V gene sequence: CDR1 SGDLS, CDR2 YYNGEE. This CDR3 region has 15 residues. The V and J ends lost 3 bases and 8 bases respectively, with 20 bases between them. This CDR3 reads CASSDGGGVSLEAFF. Here the CDR3 DNA reads TGTGCCAGCAGCGACGGCGGCGGGGTTTCTTTGGAAGCTTTCTTT.

The CDR3 here is CASSFGGEKLFF. The CDR3 nucleotides are TGTGCCAGCAGTTTTGGGGGTGAAAAACTGTTTTTT. The chain carries TRBV6-6 and TRBJ1-4, with D possibly TRBD1 on 5 matching bases. Trimming removed 4 bases at V and 7 bases at J, with 7 bases between. The V gene's germline CDR1 is MNHNY and CDR2 SVGAGI (reference sequence). The CDR3 length is 12 residues.

This CDR3 reads CASSGPALAGPKTQYF. The CDR3 coding sequence is TGTGCCAGTAGTGGGCCAGCACTAGCGGGACCGAAGACCCAGTACTTC. The V and J genes are TRBV19 and TRBJ2-5; TRBD2 matches at 10 bases. Germline trimming cut 5 bases from V and 6 bases from J; bases unmatched to any gene: 12. Germline assignment: CDR1 LNHDA and CDR2 SQIVND (reference sequence). The CDR3 covers 16 residues.

The chain employs TRBV7-7 and TRBJ2-1, with D possibly matching TRBD2 (6 bases). The CDR3 consists of 15 residues. Trimming took off 1 base at V and 6 bases at J, with 13 bases between the two ends. Germline loops: CDR1 SSHAT, CDR2 FNYEAQ (reference sequence). The CDR3 nucleotides are TGTGCCAGCAGCTTAGGGCGGGACGGGGGCAATGAGCAGTTCTTC. Translated, it gives CASSLGRDGGNEQFF.

The chain has TRBV7-2 and TRBJ2-1; D possibly matches TRBD1 or TRBD2 (7 bases each). This CDR3 has 15 amino acids. Trimming removed 5 bases at V and 9 bases at J, with 20 bases between. From germline, CDR1 is SGHTA and CDR2 FQGNSA. CDR3 sequence: CASSPRQGGLGEQFF. DNA for the CDR3: TGTGCCAGCAGCCCTAGACAGGGAGGGCTGGGTGAGCAGTTCTTC.

This clone was counted only a few times. A read error is likely, as this CDR3 ends without the conserved phenylalanine or tryptophan. The DNA is left out, because the CDR3 cannot be placed on it with certainty; the CDR3 is given as TCRdb lists it. The CDR3 loop is CASSPGRTPL. The genes are TRBV14 and TRBJ1-2. Germline loops: CDR1 SGHDN, CDR2 FVKESK. Both ends counted, the CDR3 spans 10 residues.